Included here is one T cell receptor (beta chain) sequence, with context. These data originate in a study of blood T cell repertoires in COVID-19. Study in general: Researchers got acute and convalescent COVID-19 samples from the United States, Italy and Spain. Sources were T cells, B-cell-depleted T cells, or PBMCs; the material itself was cDNA or gDNA.

Source study methods: The authors estimated nucleated cell counts from reference gene primer amplification. Clones were sequenced by immunoSEQ multiplex PCR, and TCRdb holds only the in-frame ones, with some missing. That table gives V, J and clone size, and the DNA gave D and trimming. Of under 250,000 clones listed, roughly 85% were seen once; the top ten hold around 2.9%. The source material was peripheral blood. This receptor was taken from a man in his fifties or sixties who had recovered from COVID-19.

CDR3 residues: CASRPGQTYNEQFF. CDR3 DNA sequence: TGTGCCAGCAGGCCGGGACAAACCTACAATGAGCAGTTCTTC. The chain is built from TRBV6-5 and TRBJ2-1; possibly TRBD1 for D (6 bases). CDR1 is MNHEY, CDR2 SVGAGI, per germline. The CDR3 sequence is 14 residues long. V was cut by 6 bases and J by 2 bases, with 11 bases left in between.